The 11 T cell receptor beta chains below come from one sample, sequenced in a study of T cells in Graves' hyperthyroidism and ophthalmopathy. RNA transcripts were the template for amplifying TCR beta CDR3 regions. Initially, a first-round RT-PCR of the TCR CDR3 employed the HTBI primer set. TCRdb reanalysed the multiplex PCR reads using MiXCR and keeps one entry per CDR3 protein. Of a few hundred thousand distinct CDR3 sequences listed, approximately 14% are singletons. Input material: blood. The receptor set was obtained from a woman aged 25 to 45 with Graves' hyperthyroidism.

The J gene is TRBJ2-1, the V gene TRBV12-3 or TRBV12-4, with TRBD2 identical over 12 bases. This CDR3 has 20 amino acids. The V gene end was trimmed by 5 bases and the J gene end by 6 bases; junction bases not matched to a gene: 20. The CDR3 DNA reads TGTGCCAGCAGTCTAAGTGGCCTAGCGGGAGGGTCCTGGGACGGCAATGAGCAGTTCTTC. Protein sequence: CASSLSGLAGGSWDGNEQFF.

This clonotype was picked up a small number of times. The CDR3 reads CASSPRLGQGTPNNQPQHF. Written as DNA, the CDR3 is TGCGCCAGCAGCCCCCGACTCGGTCAGGGGACACCAAACAATCAGCCCCAGCATTTT. The rearrangement uses TRBV4-1 and TRBJ1-5; possibly TRBD1 for D (6 bases). Deletions cut 4 bases from V and 3 bases from J, with 25 bases between. CDR3 size: 19 residues. CDR1 is MGHRA, CDR2 YSYEKL, per germline.

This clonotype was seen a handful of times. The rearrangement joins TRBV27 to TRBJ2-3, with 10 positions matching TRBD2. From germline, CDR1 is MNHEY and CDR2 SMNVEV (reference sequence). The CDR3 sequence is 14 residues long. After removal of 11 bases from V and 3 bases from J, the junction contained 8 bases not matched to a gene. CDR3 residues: CAASSGSLTDTQYF. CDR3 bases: TGTGCCGCCTCTAGCGGGAGTTTGACAGATACGCAGTATTTT.

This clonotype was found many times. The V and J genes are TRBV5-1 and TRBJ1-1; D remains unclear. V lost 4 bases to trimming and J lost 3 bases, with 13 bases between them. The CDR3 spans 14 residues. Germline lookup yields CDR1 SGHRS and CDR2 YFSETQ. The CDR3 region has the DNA TGCGCCAGCAGCCTGGCAGGAGAGTACACTGAAGCTTTCTTT. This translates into CASSLAGEYTEAFF.

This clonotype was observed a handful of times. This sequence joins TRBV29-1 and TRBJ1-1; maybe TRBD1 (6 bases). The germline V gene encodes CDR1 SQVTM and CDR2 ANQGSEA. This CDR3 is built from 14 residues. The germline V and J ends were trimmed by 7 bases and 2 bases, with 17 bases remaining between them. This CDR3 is CSARGHRANTEAFF. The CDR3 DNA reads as TGCAGCGCCAGAGGGCACAGGGCTAACACTGAAGCTTTCTTT. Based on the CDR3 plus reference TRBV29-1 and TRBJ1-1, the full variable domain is SAVISQKPSRDICQRGTSLTIQCQVDSQVTMMFWYRQQPGQSLTLIATANQGSEATYESGFVIDKFPISRPNLTFSTLTVSNMSPEDSSIYLCSARGHRANTEAFFGQGTRLTVV.

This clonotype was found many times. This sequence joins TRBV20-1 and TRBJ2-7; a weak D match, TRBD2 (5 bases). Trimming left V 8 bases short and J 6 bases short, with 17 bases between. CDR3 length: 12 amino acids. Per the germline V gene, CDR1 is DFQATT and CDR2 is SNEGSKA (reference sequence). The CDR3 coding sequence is TGCAGTCCGAGGACTTCCGAGGGCGAGCAGTACTTC. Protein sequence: CSPRTSEGEQYF.

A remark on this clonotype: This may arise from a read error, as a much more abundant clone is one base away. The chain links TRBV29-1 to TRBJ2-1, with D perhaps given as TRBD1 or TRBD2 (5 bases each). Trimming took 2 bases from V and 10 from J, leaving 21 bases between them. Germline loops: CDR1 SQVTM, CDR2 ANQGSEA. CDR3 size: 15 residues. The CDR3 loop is CSVELGTDETYEQFF. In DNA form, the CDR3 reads TGCAGCGTTGAACTGGGGACGGACGAAACCTACGAGCAGTTCTTC.

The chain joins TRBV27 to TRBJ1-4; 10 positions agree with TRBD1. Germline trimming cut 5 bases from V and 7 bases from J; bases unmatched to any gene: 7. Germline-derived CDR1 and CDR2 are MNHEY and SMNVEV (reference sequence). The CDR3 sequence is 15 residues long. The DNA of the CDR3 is TGTGCCAGCAGTCCAAGACAGGGGGCTGTTGAAAAACTGTTTTTT. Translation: CASSPRQGAVEKLFF.

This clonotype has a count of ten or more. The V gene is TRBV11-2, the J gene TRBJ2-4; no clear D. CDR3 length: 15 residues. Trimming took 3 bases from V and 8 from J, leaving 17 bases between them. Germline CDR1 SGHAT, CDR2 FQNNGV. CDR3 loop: CASSLGSLRVDIQYF. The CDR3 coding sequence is TGTGCCAGCAGCTTGGGCTCCCTTAGGGTGGACATTCAGTACTTC.

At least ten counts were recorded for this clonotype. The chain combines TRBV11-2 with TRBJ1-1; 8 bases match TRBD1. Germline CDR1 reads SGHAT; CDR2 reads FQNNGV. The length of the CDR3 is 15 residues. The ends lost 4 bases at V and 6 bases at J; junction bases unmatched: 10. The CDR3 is CASSSPTGVYAEAFF. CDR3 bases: TGTGCCAGCAGCTCCCCGACAGGGGTCTATGCTGAAGCTTTCTTT.

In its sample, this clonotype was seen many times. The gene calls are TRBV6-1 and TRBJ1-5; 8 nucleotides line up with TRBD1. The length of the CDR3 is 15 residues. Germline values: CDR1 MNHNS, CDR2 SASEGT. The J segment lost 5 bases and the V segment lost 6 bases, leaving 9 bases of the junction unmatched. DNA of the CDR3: TGTGCCAGCAGAATTGACAGGGGCCCTCATCAGCCCCAGCATTTT. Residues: CASRIDRGPHQPQHF.